These T cell receptor beta chains were read from a single sample in a study of CD8+CD57+ T cells in acquired aplastic anemia. TCRdb redid the calling of the reads with MiXCR, one entry per CDR3 protein. The data show a few hundred thousand distinct CDR3 sequences, under 65% seen once. The specimen was sorted CD4+, CD8+, or CD8+CD57+ T cells (not recorded which) from PBMCs. The origin of the receptors is a human donor in good health. CDR3s include the opening cysteine and the closing phenylalanine or tryptophan. D genes are given only for firm matches. Rows may omit the clone size; those that give it use once, few, many or a size class.

J | V | size | D | DNA | CDR3
TRBJ2-7 | TRBV12-3/TRBV12-4 | many | NA | TGTGCCAGCAGTTCCGGGGGAGGGCAGTACTTC | CASSSGGGQYF
TRBJ1-2 | TRBV2 | many | NA | TGTGCCAGCCTCGGTTATGGCTACACCTTC | CASLGYGYTF
TRBJ2-7 | TRBV20-1 | NA | TRBD2 | TGCAGTGCACACGCGGGGGTGAGTTACGAGCAGTACTTC | CSAHAGVSYEQYF
TRBJ1-2 | TRBV20-1 | many | NA | TGCAGTGCTAGCATCTGGACCCAGAAGGGCTATGGCTACACCTTC | CSASIWTQKGYGYTF
TRBJ1-1 | TRBV7-9 | few | TRBD1 | TGTGCCAGCAGCACTGGACAGGCCACTGAAGCTTTCTTT | CASSTGQATEAFF
TRBJ1-2 | TRBV25-1 | NA | TRBD1 | TGTGCCAGCAGTGGGCTACAGGGGGCTGGTGGCTACACCTTC | CASSGLQGAGGYTF
TRBJ1-3 | TRBV19 | NA | NA | TGTGCCAGTAGTCTCAGGGGAACTGGAAACACCATATATTTT | CASSLRGTGNTIYF
TRBJ2-1 | TRBV9 | NA | NA | TGTGCCAGCAGCGTAGACTACCACAATGAGCAGTTCTTC | CASSVDYHNEQFF
TRBJ2-5 | TRBV7-9 | many | NA | TGTGCCAGCAGCTTAACTGTCCAAGAGACCCAGTACTTC | CASSLTVQETQYF
TRBJ1-4 | TRBV7-8 | few | NA | TGTGCCAGCAGCCGAGACAGTGAAAAACTGTTTTTT | CASSRDSEKLFF
TRBJ2-7 | TRBV10-1 | few | NA | TGCGCCAGCAGTGACTCCGGGACCCATAGACCCTACGAGCAGTACTTC | CASSDSGTHRPYEQYF
TRBJ2-1 | TRBV6-4 | once | TRBD2 | TGTGCCAGCAGTGACGAGGGCGGGGGAGCTGAGCAGTTCTTC | CASSDEGGGAEQFF
TRBJ1-2 | TRBV5-1 | NA | TRBD1 | TGCGCCAGCAGCGACCCCGGGACAGGGGAACACTTC | CASSDPGTGEHF
TRBJ1-2 | TRBV11-1 | NA | TRBD1 | TGTGCCAGCAGCACAGGGGTAGGAGGCTACACCTTC | CASSTGVGGYTF
TRBJ1-5 | TRBV7-2 | NA | NA | TGTGCCAGCAGCCTCCCCTTGGGGCGGAGCAATCAGCCCCAGCATTTT | CASSLPLGRSNQPQHF
TRBJ2-6 | TRBV7-2 | NA | TRBD1 | TGTGCCAGCAGCTCGATGGACAGGGGGCCTGGGGCCAACGTCCTGACTTTC | CASSSMDRGPGANVLTF
TRBJ2-3 | TRBV2 | NA | NA | TGTGCCAGCAGTAAGGACTCCGATACGCAGTATTTT | CASSKDSDTQYF
TRBJ2-3 | TRBV25-1 | NA | TRBD1 | TGTGCCAGCAGTCCAGGGGGCGGTTTCGGGGTCACAGATACGCAGTATTTT | CASSPGGGFGVTDTQYF
TRBJ1-4 | TRBV9 | NA | NA | TGTGCCAGCAGCGTAGGCTTTGGTGCAACTAATGAAAAACTGTTTTTT | CASSVGFGATNEKLFF
TRBJ1-1 | TRBV7-3 | NA | NA | TGTGCCAGCAGCCCCGGTTTCAGGAACACTGAAGCTTTCTTT | CASSPGFRNTEAFF
TRBJ2-3 | TRBV2 | once | NA | TGTGCCACCAGTGATGCGGAGACTAGCACAGATACGCAGTATTTT | CATSDAETSTDTQYF
TRBJ2-6 | TRBV4-3 | many | NA | TGCGCCAGCAGCCAAGATGGACAAAACTCTGGGGCCAACGTCCTGACTTTC | CASSQDGQNSGANVLTF
TRBJ2-2 | TRBV5-4 | NA | TRBD2 | TGTGCCAGCAGTATAGCGGGAGATGACGGGGAGCTGTTTTTT | CASSIAGDDGELFF
TRBJ2-3 | TRBV20-1 | NA | NA | TGCAGTGCTCGGGACGTGGGAACAGATACGCAGTATTTT | CSARDVGTDTQYF
TRBJ2-7 | TRBV20-1 | NA | NA | TGCAGTGCTAGAGACATGGGGCGGGCTATCTACGAGCAGTACTTC | CSARDMGRAIYEQYF
TRBJ2-2 | TRBV7-2 | NA | TRBD1 | TGTGCCAGCAGCTTAGCGAGGAACAGGGGGCTGTTTTTT | CASSLARNRGLFF
TRBJ2-2 | TRBV5-8 | NA | TRBD2 | TGTGCCAGCAGCTTGGCGGCTTCGGGCGGGGGGCTGTTTTTT | CASSLAASGGGLFF
TRBJ2-1 | TRBV7-4 | NA | NA | TGTGCCAGCAGCTTAGCGTGGAGGGATGAGCAGTTCTTC | CASSLAWRDEQFF